The rows below give T cell receptor beta chains drawn from one sample of a study of OX40 agonist ivuxolimab in advanced cancers. Libraries were prepared by immunoSEQ multiplex PCR; TCRdb keeps only in-frame clonotypes and omits some of them. The sample records 45,000 to 65,000 clones, 88% being singletons. The starting material was CD4+ or CD8+ T cells sorted from blood, obtained in a trial of the OX40 agonist ivuxolimab. These receptor sequences come from an adult with an advanced solid tumor such as melanoma, head and neck, liver or kidney cancer. The CDR3 runs from the conserved cysteine through the conserved F or W. The order of the fields is clone size, V gene, J gene, D gene, CDR3 protein, CDR3 DNA. The D gene is left open where the match is weak. Size values are once, few and many counts, or a class for expanded clones, and some rows have none.

abundance: few
v_gene: TRBV28
j_gene: TRBJ1-1
d_gene: -
CDR3aa: CASRGNTEAFF
CDR3nt: TGTGCCAGCCGGGGGAACACTGAAGCTTTCTTT

abundance: few
v_gene: TRBV11-2
j_gene: TRBJ1-1
d_gene: TRBD1
CDR3aa: CASTAGTVRDTEAFF
CDR3nt: TGTGCCAGCACCGCCGGGACAGTTAGGGACACTGAAGCTTTCTTT

abundance: -
v_gene: TRBV19
j_gene: TRBJ2-2
d_gene: -
CDR3aa: CASSITGWGSLKANTGELFF
CDR3nt: TGTGCCAGTAGTATAACGGGGTGGGGCTCCCTAAAGGCGAACACCGGGGAGCTGTTTTTT

abundance: -
v_gene: TRBV12-2
j_gene: TRBJ2-7
d_gene: -
CDR3aa: CASRLAHRGHEQYF
CDR3nt: TGTGCAAGTCGCTTAGCCCACAGGGGGCACGAGCAGTACTTC

abundance: -
v_gene: TRBV28
j_gene: TRBJ2-1
d_gene: -
CDR3aa: CASRGPQQFF
CDR3nt: TGTGCCAGCAGGGGGCCCCAGCAGTTCTTC

abundance: once
v_gene: TRBV6-5
j_gene: TRBJ2-7
d_gene: -
CDR3aa: CASGPEQYF
CDR3nt: TGTGCCAGCGGTCCGGAGCAGTACTTC

abundance: -
v_gene: TRBV28
j_gene: TRBJ1-1
d_gene: -
CDR3aa: CASSAHRIEAFF
CDR3nt: TGTGCCAGCAGTGCCCACAGGATCGAAGCTTTCTTT

abundance: -
v_gene: TRBV5-6
j_gene: TRBJ1-2
d_gene: TRBD1
CDR3aa: CASSTDRGYGYTF
CDR3nt: TGTGCCAGCAGCACGGACAGGGGCTATGGCTACACCTTC

abundance: -
v_gene: TRBV9
j_gene: TRBJ1-3
d_gene: -
CDR3aa: CASSVENSRNTIYF
CDR3nt: TGTGCCAGCAGCGTAGAAAACTCCAGAAACACCATATATTTT

abundance: -
v_gene: TRBV19
j_gene: TRBJ2-3
d_gene: -
CDR3aa: CASSLGFLGTDTQYF
CDR3nt: TGTGCCAGTAGTTTAGGGTTTCTTGGCACAGATACGCAGTATTTT

abundance: -
v_gene: TRBV6-6
j_gene: TRBJ2-7
d_gene: -
CDR3aa: CASSYPSRPYEQYF
CDR3nt: TGTGCCAGCAGTTACCCTAGCAGGCCCTACGAGCAGTACTTC

abundance: -
v_gene: TRBV7-9
j_gene: TRBJ2-3
d_gene: -
CDR3aa: CASSLSHGGWSTDTQYF
CDR3nt: TGTGCCAGCAGCTTAAGCCACGGAGGTTGGAGCACAGATACGCAGTATTTT

abundance: once
v_gene: TRBV7-9
j_gene: TRBJ2-2
d_gene: TRBD2
CDR3aa: CASSLATSGAGELFF
CDR3nt: TGTGCCAGCAGCTTGGCGACTAGCGGGGCCGGGGAGCTGTTTTTT

abundance: -
v_gene: TRBV10-1
j_gene: TRBJ1-1
d_gene: -
CDR3aa: CASSTARVTNIPAFF
CDR3nt: TGCGCCAGCAGTACTGCCAGGGTCACGAACATTCCAGCTTTCTTT

abundance: -
v_gene: TRBV4-1
j_gene: TRBJ2-1
d_gene: -
CDR3aa: CASSQQDILGSSYNEQFF
CDR3nt: TGCGCCAGCAGCCAACAAGATATTCTTGGCAGCTCCTACAATGAGCAGTTCTTC

abundance: -
v_gene: TRBV19
j_gene: TRBJ2-1
d_gene: TRBD1
CDR3aa: CASSPQGARNEQFF
CDR3nt: TGTGCCAGTAGCCCACAGGGGGCTAGGAATGAGCAGTTCTTC

abundance: -
v_gene: TRBV19
j_gene: TRBJ1-4
d_gene: -
CDR3aa: CARPGVGGEKLFF
CDR3nt: TGTGCCAGGCCGGGGGTCGGCGGTGAAAAACTGTTTTTT

abundance: -
v_gene: TRBV28
j_gene: TRBJ2-5
d_gene: TRBD2
CDR3aa: CASSPLSGRDQETQYF
CDR3nt: TGTGCCAGCAGTCCCCTTAGCGGGAGGGACCAAGAGACCCAGTACTTC

abundance: -
v_gene: TRBV5-1
j_gene: TRBJ1-4
d_gene: -
CDR3aa: CASRWGTNEKLFF
CDR3nt: TGCGCCAGCAGGTGGGGAACTAATGAAAAACTGTTTTTT

abundance: -
v_gene: TRBV11-1
j_gene: TRBJ1-1
d_gene: TRBD1
CDR3aa: CASSLEGTGRRLNTEAFF
CDR3nt: TGTGCCAGCAGCTTAGAGGGGACAGGACGGCGCCTCAACACTGAAGCTTTCTTT

abundance: -
v_gene: TRBV28
j_gene: TRBJ2-7
d_gene: -
CDR3aa: CATDSSYEQYF
CDR3nt: TGTGCCACCGACAGTTCCTACGAGCAGTACTTC

abundance: -
v_gene: TRBV21-1
j_gene: TRBJ1-2
d_gene: -
CDR3aa: CASRETGENYGYTF
CDR3nt: TGTGCCAGCAGAGAGACAGGGGAGAACTATGGCTACACCTTC

abundance: -
v_gene: TRBV28
j_gene: TRBJ1-1
d_gene: -
CDR3aa: CASRAQGGTEAFF
CDR3nt: TGTGCCAGCAGGGCCCAGGGAGGCACTGAAGCTTTCTTT

abundance: once
v_gene: TRBV30
j_gene: TRBJ1-5
d_gene: -
CDR3aa: CAWRHQHSNQPQHF
CDR3nt: TGTGCCTGGAGACACCAGCATAGCAATCAGCCCCAGCATTTT

abundance: -
v_gene: TRBV19
j_gene: TRBJ2-1
d_gene: TRBD2
CDR3aa: CASNSGRQFF
CDR3nt: TGTGCCAGTAATAGCGGGAGACAGTTCTTC

abundance: -
v_gene: TRBV10-3
j_gene: TRBJ1-4
d_gene: TRBD1
CDR3aa: CASRGARGLTEKLFF
CDR3nt: TGTGCCTCGCGTGGGGCCAGGGGGCTTACTGAAAAACTGTTTTTT

abundance: -
v_gene: TRBV7-8
j_gene: TRBJ2-5
d_gene: TRBD2
CDR3aa: CASSSPSGRFQETQYF
CDR3nt: TGTGCCAGCAGCTCCCCTAGCGGGAGGTTCCAAGAGACCCAGTACTTC

abundance: -
v_gene: TRBV5-5
j_gene: TRBJ2-7
d_gene: -
CDR3aa: CASSETYFSYEQYF
CDR3nt: TGTGCCAGCAGCGAGACATATTTCTCCTACGAGCAGTACTTC

abundance: -
v_gene: TRBV5-8
j_gene: TRBJ2-2
d_gene: -
CDR3aa: CASSRPGRPPAGELFF
CDR3nt: TGTGCCAGCAGCCGCCCCGGACGGCCACCCGCCGGGGAGCTGTTTTTT

abundance: -
v_gene: TRBV6-5
j_gene: TRBJ1-1
d_gene: -
CDR3aa: CATFYSPEAFF
CDR3nt: TGTGCCACCTTCTACTCCCCTGAAGCTTTCTTT

abundance: -
v_gene: TRBV5-1
j_gene: TRBJ2-7
d_gene: -
CDR3aa: CASSLEGSEQYF
CDR3nt: TGCGCCAGCAGCTTGGAGGGGAGCGAGCAGTACTTC

abundance: -
v_gene: TRBV29-1
j_gene: TRBJ2-5
d_gene: TRBD2
CDR3aa: CSVGSGGSFTRETQYF
CDR3nt: TGCAGCGTTGGGTCCGGCGGGAGTTTTACGCGAGAGACCCAGTACTTC

abundance: -
v_gene: TRBV27
j_gene: TRBJ1-4
d_gene: TRBD1
CDR3aa: CATRDRDEKLFF
CDR3nt: TGTGCCACCAGGGACAGGGATGAAAAACTGTTTTTT

abundance: -
v_gene: TRBV28
j_gene: TRBJ2-3
d_gene: -
CDR3aa: CASSPPSAHTDTQYF
CDR3nt: TGTGCCAGCAGTCCCCCTAGCGCGCACACAGATACGCAGTATTTT

abundance: -
v_gene: TRBV4-1
j_gene: TRBJ1-5
d_gene: -
CDR3aa: CASSQDISSGRGRHF
CDR3nt: TGCGCCAGCAGCCAAGATATTTCGTCTGGTCGGGGGCGACATTTT

abundance: few
v_gene: TRBV7-9
j_gene: TRBJ2-1
d_gene: TRBD1
CDR3aa: CASRSGQGGNEQFF
CDR3nt: TGTGCCAGCAGGTCGGGACAGGGGGGCAATGAGCAGTTCTTC

abundance: -
v_gene: TRBV7-3
j_gene: TRBJ2-1
d_gene: -
CDR3aa: CASSLNSLAEQFF
CDR3nt: TGTGCCAGCAGCTTAAACTCGCTGGCTGAGCAGTTCTTC

abundance: -
v_gene: TRBV9
j_gene: TRBJ2-1
d_gene: TRBD2
CDR3aa: CASSVVPGLAGNEQFF
CDR3nt: TGTGCCAGCAGCGTGGTACCGGGACTAGCTGGGAATGAGCAGTTCTTC

abundance: -
v_gene: TRBV11-2
j_gene: TRBJ2-7
d_gene: -
CDR3aa: CASSARSSSAYEQYF
CDR3nt: TGTGCCAGCAGCGCCCGATCTTCTAGCGCCTACGAGCAGTACTTC

abundance: few
v_gene: TRBV5-6
j_gene: TRBJ2-7
d_gene: -
CDR3aa: CASSTGTVYEQYF
CDR3nt: TGTGCCAGCAGCACAGGGACCGTCTACGAGCAGTACTTC

abundance: -
v_gene: TRBV18
j_gene: TRBJ2-3
d_gene: TRBD2
CDR3aa: CASSPSGRGDTQYF
CDR3nt: TGTGCCAGCTCACCTAGCGGGAGAGGAGATACGCAGTATTTT